This T cell receptor (beta chain) originates from a study of beta chain features in type 1 diabetes. Whole-study results and caveats: Patients with type 1 diabetes carried fewer insertions and had more deletions at their VDJ junctions. Whether HLA type affects TCRB rearrangement stayed undetermined in the present work. Sequencing the cDNA could make cells with high TCR expression show up more than they should.

This clone turned up a few times. The antigen is undetermined. Investigators reverse transcribed all isolated RNA, so they sequenced expressed TCRB transcripts. The assay was immunoSEQ multiplex PCR, and TCRdb's table has in-frame clones only and misses some. The table lists 130,000 to 150,000 clones, under 60% of them singletons. All of the sorted populations showed purity greater than 95%. Germline assignment: CDR1 MDHEN and CDR2 SYDVKM. This CDR3 is built from 16 residues. Unmatched junction bases numbered 7, after V lost 3 bases and J lost 7 bases. Sample: Tregs from blood. The TCR sequence derives from a young man in good health. The chain combines TRBV28 with TRBJ1-6; 9 positions match TRBD1. The chain's CDR3 is CASSFMGGTGNSPLHF. The CDR3 bases are TGTGCCAGCAGTTTTATGGGGGGGACAGGGAATTCACCCCTCCACTTT.